Reported below is one T cell receptor beta chain. The sample's time point: peripheral blood 6 weeks after treatment start. Between 1 and 8 samples, pretreatment and on-treatment, were given by each patient. These data belong to a study of PD-L1 blockade in urothelial cancer. Turning to the study itself: The year 2014 saw patients start atezolizumab, 1,200 mg intravenously every 3 weeks. Bladder-origin urothelial cancer in males covered about 90% of the roughly 30 patients.

The V gene's germline CDR1 is PRHDT and CDR2 FYEKMQ (reference sequence). Between the trimmed V and J ends, which lost 1 base and 5 bases, there was a span of 11 bases. This CDR3 region has 14 residues. This table comes from immunoSEQ multiplex PCR, and its TCRdb copy is limited to in-frame clones, with some not included. Of about 50,000 clones in the sample, about 85% were seen once. The TCR originated in a man in his fifties with urothelial cancer. Sequenced here: PBMCs, sampled around atezolizumab (anti-PD-L1) treatment. The V call is TRBV13, the J call TRBJ2-5; maybe TRBD1 (6 bases). The CDR3 DNA reads as TGTGCCAGCAGCTTAGCGGCGCAGGGGGAGACCCAGTACTTC. Translated: CASSLAAQGETQYF.